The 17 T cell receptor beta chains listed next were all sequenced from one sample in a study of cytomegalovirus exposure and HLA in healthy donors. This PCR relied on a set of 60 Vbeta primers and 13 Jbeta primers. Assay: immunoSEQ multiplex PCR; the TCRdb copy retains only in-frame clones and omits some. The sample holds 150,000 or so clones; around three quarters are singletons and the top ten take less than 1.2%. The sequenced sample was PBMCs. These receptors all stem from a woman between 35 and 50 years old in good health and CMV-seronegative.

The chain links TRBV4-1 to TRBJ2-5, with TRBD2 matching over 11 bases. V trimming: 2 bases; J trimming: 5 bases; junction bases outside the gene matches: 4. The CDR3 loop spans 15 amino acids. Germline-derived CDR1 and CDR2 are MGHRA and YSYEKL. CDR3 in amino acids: CASSQLGLAVETQYF. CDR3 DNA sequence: TGCGCCAGCAGCCAACTGGGACTAGCGGTGGAGACCCAGTACTTC.

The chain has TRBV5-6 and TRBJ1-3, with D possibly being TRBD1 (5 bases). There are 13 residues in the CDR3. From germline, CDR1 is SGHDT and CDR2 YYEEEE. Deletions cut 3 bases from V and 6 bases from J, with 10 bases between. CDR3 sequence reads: CASSSTGVNTIYF. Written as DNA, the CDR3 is TGTGCCAGCAGCTCTACAGGAGTAAACACCATATATTTT.

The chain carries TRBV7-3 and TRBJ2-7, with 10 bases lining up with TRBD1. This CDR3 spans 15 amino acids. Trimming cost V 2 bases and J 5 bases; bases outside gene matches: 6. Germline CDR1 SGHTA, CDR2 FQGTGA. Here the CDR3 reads CASSLRGQGHNEQYF. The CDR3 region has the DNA TGTGCCAGCAGCTTACGGGGACAGGGGCACAACGAGCAGTACTTC.

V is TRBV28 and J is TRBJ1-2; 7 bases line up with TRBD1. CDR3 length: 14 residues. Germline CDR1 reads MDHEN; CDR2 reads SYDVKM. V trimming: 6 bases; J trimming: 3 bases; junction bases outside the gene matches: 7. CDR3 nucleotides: TGTGCCAGCAGCCCCTTTGACAGGGACTATGGCTACACCTTC. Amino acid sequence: CASSPFDRDYGYTF.

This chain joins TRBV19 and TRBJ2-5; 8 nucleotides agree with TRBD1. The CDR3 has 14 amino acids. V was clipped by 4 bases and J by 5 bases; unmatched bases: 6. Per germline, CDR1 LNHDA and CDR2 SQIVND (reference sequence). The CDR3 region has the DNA TGTGCCAGTAGTACAACGACAGGGGTGGAGACCCAGTACTTC. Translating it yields CASSTTTGVETQYF.

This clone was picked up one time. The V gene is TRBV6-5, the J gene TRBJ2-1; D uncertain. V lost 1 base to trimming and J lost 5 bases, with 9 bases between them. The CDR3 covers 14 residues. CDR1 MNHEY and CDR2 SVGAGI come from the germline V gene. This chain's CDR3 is CASSYYGANNEQFF. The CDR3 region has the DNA TGTGCCAGCAGTTACTATGGTGCGAACAATGAGCAGTTCTTC.

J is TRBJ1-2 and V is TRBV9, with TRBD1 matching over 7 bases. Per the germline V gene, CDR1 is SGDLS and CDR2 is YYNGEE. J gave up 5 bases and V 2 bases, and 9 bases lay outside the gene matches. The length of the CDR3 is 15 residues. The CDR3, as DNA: TGTGCCAGCAGCGTTCGGAGCAGGGGGGCTTATGGCTACACCTTC. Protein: CASSVRSRGAYGYTF.

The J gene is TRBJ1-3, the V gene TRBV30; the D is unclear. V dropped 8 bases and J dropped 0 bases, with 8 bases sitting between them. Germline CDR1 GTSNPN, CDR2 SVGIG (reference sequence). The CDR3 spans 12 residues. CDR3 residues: CAVSSSGNTIYF. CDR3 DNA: TGTGCCGTGAGCTCCTCTGGAAACACCATATATTTT.

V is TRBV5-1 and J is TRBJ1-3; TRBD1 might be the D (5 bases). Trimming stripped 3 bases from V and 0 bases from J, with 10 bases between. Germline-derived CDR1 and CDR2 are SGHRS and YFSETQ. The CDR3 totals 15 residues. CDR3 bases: TGCGCCAGCAGCTCACAGGCGTTCTCTGGAAACACCATATATTTT. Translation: CASSSQAFSGNTIYF.

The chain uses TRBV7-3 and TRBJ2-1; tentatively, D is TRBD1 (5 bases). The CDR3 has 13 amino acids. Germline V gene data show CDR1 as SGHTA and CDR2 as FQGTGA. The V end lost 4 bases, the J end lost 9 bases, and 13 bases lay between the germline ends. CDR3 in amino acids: CASSSASGSEQFF. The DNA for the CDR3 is TGTGCCAGCAGCTCCGCCTCAGGGTCTGAGCAGTTCTTC.

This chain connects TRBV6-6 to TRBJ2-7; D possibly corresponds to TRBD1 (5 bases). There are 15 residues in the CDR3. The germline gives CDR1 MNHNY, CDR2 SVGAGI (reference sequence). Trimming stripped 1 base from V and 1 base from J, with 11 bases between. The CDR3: CASSYLSGSSYEQYF. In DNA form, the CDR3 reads TGTGCCAGCAGTTACTTGTCAGGGTCATCCTACGAGCAGTACTTC.

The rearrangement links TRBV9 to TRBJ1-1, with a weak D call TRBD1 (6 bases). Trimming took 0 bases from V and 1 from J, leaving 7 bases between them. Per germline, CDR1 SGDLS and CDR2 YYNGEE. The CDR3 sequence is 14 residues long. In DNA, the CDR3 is TGTGCCAGCAGCGTAGAAGGGGGGAACACTGAAGCTTTCTTT. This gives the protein CASSVEGGNTEAFF.

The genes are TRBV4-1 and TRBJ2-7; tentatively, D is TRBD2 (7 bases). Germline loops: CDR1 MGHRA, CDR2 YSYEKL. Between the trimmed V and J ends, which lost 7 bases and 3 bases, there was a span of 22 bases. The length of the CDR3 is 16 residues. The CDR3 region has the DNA TGCGCCAGCAACCCTCTGACCGAGGGGGAGGGCTACGAGCAGTACTTC. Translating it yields CASNPLTEGEGYEQYF.

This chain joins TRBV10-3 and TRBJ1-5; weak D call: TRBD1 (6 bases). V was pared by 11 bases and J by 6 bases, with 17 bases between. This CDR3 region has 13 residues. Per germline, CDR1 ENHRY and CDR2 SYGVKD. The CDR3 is CAAHRDRGQPQHF. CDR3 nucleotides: TGTGCCGCCCACAGGGATAGGGGTCAGCCCCAGCATTTT.

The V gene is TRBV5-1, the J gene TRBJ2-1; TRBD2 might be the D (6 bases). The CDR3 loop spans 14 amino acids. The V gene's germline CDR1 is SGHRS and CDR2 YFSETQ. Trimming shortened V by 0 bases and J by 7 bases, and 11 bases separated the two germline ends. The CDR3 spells CASSLETRWNEQFF. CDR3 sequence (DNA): TGCGCCAGCAGCTTGGAGACTAGATGGAATGAGCAGTTCTTC.

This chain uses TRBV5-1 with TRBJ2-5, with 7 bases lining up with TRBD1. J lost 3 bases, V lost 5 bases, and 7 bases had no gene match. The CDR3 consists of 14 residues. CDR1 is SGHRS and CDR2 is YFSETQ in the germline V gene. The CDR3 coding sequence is TGCGCCAGCAGTACAGGACAGGACAAAGAGACCCAGTACTTC. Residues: CASSTGQDKETQYF.

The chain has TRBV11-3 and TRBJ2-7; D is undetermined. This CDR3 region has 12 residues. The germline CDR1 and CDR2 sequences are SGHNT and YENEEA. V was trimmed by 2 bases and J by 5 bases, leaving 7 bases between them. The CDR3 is CASSLRSDEQYF. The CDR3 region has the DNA TGTGCCAGCAGCTTAAGATCGGACGAGCAGTACTTC. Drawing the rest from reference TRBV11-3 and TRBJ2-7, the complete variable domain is EAGVVQSPRYKIIEKKQPVAFWCNPISGHNTLYWYLQNLGQGPELLIRYENEEAVDDSQLPKDRFSAERLKGVDSTLKIQPAELGDSAVYLCASSLRSDEQYFGPGTRLTVT.